The 3 T cell receptor beta chains reported below all come from one sample, sequenced in a study of identical twins. Each CDR3 protein gets one entry after TCRdb re-called the 5' RACE reads with MiXCR. This sample has some 190,000 distinct CDR3 sequences; roughly 15% occur once, and the top ten carry 40%. The same specimen was also included in a second study, on T cells expressing NK-cell markers.

Sequencing was carried out using CD8+ T cells sorted from blood. These receptors originate from a woman aged 18 to 35 in good health.

The V gene is TRBV11-1, the J gene TRBJ2-3; 12 bases are shared with TRBD2. The CDR3 is 18 amino acids. V lost 1 base to trimming and J lost 5 bases; unmatched junction nucleotides: 10. The germline V gene encodes CDR1 SGHAT and CDR2 FQDESV (reference sequence). The CDR3 DNA reads as TGTGCCAGCAGCTTAGGACTAGCGGGAGTCAGTATCCGAGATACGCAGTATTTT. Protein: CASSLGLAGVSIRDTQYF.

At least ten counts were recorded for this clonotype. This chain links TRBV20-1 with TRBJ2-5, with D unresolved. Trimming pared 6 bases from V and 0 bases from J, leaving 23 bases between. This CDR3 region has 17 residues. Germline assignment: CDR1 DFQATT and CDR2 SNEGSKA (reference sequence). The CDR3 coding sequence is TGCAGTGCCCTGAGATCTGTGGGCCGGGCGGACCAAGAGACCCAGTACTTC. Its protein product is CSALRSVGRADQETQYF.

The table lists this clonotype with a few counts. The chain employs TRBV7-9 and TRBJ2-1; possible D gene TRBD2, 7 bases. Trimming removed 5 bases from V and 4 bases from J, with 18 bases in between. Germline V gene data show CDR1 as SEHNR and CDR2 as FQNEAQ (reference sequence). The CDR3 is 16 residues long. DNA for the CDR3: TGTGCCAGCAGCCGGACGGACAGCGGGATTTACAATGAGCAGTTCTTC. It yields the protein CASSRTDSGIYNEQFF.